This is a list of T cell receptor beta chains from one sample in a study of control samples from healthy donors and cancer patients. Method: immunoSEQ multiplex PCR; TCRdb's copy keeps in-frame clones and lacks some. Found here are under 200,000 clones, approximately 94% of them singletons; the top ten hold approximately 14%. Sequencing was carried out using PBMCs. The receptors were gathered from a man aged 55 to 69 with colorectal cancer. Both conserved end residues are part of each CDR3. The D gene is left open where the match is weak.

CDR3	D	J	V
CATPTWTGAKEPYGYTF	TRBD1	TRBJ1-2	TRBV24-1
CATSRASGSAYEQYF	TRBD2	TRBJ2-7	TRBV15
CACDRGVPGANVLTF	TRBD1	TRBJ2-6	TRBV30
CASSQGLARGSSYNEQFF	TRBD2	TRBJ2-1	TRBV4-1
CASSLGTLVDEQYF	NA	TRBJ2-7	TRBV7-2
CASSVQETQYF	NA	TRBJ2-5	TRBV11-2
CASSLGGSYNEQFF	NA	TRBJ2-1	TRBV7-9
CASSQNHAGDYSGANVLTF	NA	TRBJ2-6	TRBV4-1
CASSLVPSSGNTIYF	NA	TRBJ1-3	TRBV7-8
CASGRGRPNTEAFF	TRBD1	TRBJ1-1	TRBV7-2
CASSIGRVYGYTF	NA	TRBJ1-2	TRBV19
CASSEWGTEAFF	NA	TRBJ1-1	TRBV2
CASRGGTQPTDTQYF	TRBD2	TRBJ2-3	TRBV5-1
CASSDWVYGTGELFF	NA	TRBJ2-2	TRBV6-4